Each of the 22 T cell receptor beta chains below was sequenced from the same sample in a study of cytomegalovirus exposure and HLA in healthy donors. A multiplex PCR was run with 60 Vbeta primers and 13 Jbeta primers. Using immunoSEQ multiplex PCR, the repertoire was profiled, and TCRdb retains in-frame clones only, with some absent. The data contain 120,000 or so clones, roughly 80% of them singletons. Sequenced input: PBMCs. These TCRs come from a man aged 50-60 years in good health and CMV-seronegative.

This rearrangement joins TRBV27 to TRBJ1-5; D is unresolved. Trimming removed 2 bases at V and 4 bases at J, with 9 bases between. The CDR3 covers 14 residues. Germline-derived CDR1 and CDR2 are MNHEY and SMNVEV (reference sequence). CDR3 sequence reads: CASSLKVGNQPQHF. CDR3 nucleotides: TGTGCCAGCAGTTTAAAGGTCGGGAATCAGCCCCAGCATTTT.

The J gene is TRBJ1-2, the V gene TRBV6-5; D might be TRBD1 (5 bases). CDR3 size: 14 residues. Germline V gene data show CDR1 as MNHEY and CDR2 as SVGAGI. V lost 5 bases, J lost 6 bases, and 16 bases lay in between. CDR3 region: CASSLGWGADGYTF. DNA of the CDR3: TGTGCCAGCAGTCTGGGCTGGGGCGCGGATGGCTACACCTTC.

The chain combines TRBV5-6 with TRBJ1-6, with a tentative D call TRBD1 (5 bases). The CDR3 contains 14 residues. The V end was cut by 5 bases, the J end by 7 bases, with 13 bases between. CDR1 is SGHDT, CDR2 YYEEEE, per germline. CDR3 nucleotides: TGTGCCAGCAGATACGGGACTCCGAATTCACCCCTCCACTTT. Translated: CASRYGTPNSPLHF.

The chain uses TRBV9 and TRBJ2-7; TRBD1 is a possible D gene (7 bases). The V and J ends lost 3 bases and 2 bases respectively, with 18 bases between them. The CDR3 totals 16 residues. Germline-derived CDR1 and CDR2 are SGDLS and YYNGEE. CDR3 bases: TGTGCCAGCAGCGCCTCTGGCAGGGGGGCCCCCTACGAGCAGTACTTC. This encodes CASSASGRGAPYEQYF.

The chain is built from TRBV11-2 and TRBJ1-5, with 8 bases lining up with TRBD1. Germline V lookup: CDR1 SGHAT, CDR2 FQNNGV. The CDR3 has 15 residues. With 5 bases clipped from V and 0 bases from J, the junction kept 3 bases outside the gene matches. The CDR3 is CASSVQGASNQPQHF. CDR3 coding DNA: TGTGCCAGCAGCGTGCAGGGGGCTAGCAATCAGCCCCAGCATTTT.

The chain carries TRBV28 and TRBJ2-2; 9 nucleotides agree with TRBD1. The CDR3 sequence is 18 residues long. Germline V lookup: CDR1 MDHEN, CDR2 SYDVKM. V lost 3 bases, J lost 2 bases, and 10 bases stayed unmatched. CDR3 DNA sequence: TGTGCCAGCAGTTTGACAGGGGGTTTTCGTAAAAACACCGGGGAGCTGTTTTTT. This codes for CASSLTGGFRKNTGELFF.

CDR3 nucleotides: TGTGCCAGCAGCAAACCCCCCCGACATGAATACACTGAAGCTTTCTTT. Its protein is CASSKPPRHEYTEAFF. The gene calls are TRBV21-1 and TRBJ1-1; the table's D call, TRBD1, has no DNA check behind it. TRBV21-1 corresponds to a pseudogene. The CDR3 totals 16 residues.

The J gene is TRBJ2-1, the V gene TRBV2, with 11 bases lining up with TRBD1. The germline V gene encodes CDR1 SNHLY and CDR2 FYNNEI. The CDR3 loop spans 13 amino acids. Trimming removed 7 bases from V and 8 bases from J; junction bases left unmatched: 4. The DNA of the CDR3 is TGTGCCAGCAACGGGGACAGGGGGGATGAGCAGTTCTTC. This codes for CASNGDRGDEQFF. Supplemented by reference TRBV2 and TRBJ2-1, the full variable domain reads EPEVTQTPSHQVTQMGQEVILRCVPISNHLYFYWYRQILGQKVEFLVSFYNNEISEKSEIFDDQFSVERPDGSNFTLKIRSTKLEDSAMYFCASNGDRGDEQFFGPGTRLTVL.

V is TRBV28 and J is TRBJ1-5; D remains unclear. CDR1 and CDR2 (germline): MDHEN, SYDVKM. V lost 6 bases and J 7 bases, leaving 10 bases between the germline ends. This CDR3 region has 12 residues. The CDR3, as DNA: TGTGCCAGCAGCCGTCTGCGGCAGCCCCAGCATTTT. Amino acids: CASSRLRQPQHF. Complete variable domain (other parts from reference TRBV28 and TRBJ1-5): DVKVTQSSRYLVKRTGEKVFLECVQDMDHENMFWYRQDPGLGLRLIYFSYDVKMKEKGDIPEGYSVSREKKERFSLILESASTNQTSMYLCASSRLRQPQHFGDGTRLSIL.

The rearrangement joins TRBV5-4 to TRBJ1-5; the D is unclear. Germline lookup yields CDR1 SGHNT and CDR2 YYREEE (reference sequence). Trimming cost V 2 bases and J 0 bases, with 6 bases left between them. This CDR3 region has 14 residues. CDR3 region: CASSFQNSNQPQHF. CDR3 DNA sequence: TGTGCCAGCAGCTTCCAAAATAGCAATCAGCCCCAGCATTTT. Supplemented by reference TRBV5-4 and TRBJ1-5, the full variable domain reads ETGVTQSPTHLIKTRGQQVTLRCSSQSGHNTVSWYQQALGQGPQFIFQYYREEENGRGNFPPRFSGLQFPNYSSELNVNALELDDSALYLCASSFQNSNQPQHFGDGTRLSIL.

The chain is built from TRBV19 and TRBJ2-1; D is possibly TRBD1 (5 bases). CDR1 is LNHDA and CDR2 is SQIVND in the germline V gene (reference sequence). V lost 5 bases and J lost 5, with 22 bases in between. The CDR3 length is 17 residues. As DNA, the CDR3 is TGTGCCAGTAGTTGGGTACTCTCGACAGTAGAAAACAATGAGCAGTTCTTC. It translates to CASSWVLSTVENNEQFF.

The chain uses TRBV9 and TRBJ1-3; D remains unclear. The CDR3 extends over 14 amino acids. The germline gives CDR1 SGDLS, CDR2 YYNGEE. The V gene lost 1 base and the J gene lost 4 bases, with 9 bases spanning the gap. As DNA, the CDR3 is TGTGCCAGCAGCGTAAATCCACTCGGAAACACCATATATTTT. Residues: CASSVNPLGNTIYF.

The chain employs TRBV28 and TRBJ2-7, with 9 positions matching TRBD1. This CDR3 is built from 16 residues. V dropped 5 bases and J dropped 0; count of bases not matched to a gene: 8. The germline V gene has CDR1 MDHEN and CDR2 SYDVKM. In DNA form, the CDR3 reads TGTGCCAGCAGTGCCCCCGGGACAGGGCTCTCCTACGAGCAGTACTTC. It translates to CASSAPGTGLSYEQYF.

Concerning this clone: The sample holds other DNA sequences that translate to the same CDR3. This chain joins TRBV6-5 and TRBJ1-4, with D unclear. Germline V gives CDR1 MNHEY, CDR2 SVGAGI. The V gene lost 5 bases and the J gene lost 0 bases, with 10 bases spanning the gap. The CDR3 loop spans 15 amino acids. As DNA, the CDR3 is TGTGCCAGCAGTAGAGTACGGGCAACTAATGAAAAACTGTTTTTT. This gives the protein CASSRVRATNEKLFF.

The CDR3 nucleotides are TGTGCCAGCAGCTCACACAGGGGGAATGAGCAGTTCTTC. This encodes CASSSHRGNEQFF. The rearrangement uses TRBV7-3 and TRBJ2-1; 8 positions match TRBD1. CDR3 length: 13 amino acids. Germline CDR1 is SGHTA and CDR2 is FQGTGA. J gave up 7 bases and V 4 bases, and 3 bases lay outside the gene matches.

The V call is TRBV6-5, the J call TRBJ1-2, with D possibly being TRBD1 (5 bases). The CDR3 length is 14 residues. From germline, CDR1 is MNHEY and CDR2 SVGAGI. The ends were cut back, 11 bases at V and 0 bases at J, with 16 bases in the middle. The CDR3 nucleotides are TGTGCCGTCTCGACAGCCATTTCTAACTATGGCTACACCTTC. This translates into CAVSTAISNYGYTF.

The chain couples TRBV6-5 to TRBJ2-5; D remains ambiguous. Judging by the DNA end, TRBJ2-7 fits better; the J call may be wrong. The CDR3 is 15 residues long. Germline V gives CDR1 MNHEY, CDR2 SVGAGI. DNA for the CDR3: TGTGCCAGCAGTTACTCGTCCTCCTCCGGTACCGAGCAGTACTTC. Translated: CASSYSSSSGTEQYF.

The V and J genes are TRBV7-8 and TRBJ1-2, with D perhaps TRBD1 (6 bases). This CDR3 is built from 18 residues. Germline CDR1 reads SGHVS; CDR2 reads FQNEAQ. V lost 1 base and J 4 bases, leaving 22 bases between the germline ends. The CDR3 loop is CASSLGPRGATTFYGYTF. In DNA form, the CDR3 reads TGTGCCAGCAGCTTAGGACCCAGGGGCGCGACGACCTTCTATGGCTACACCTTC. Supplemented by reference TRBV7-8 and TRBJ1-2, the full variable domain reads GAGVSQSPRYKVAKRGQDVALRCDPISGHVSLFWYQQALGQGPEFLTYFQNEAQLDKSGLPSDRFFAERPEGSVSTLKIQRTQQEDSAVYLCASSLGPRGATTFYGYTFGSGTRLTVV.

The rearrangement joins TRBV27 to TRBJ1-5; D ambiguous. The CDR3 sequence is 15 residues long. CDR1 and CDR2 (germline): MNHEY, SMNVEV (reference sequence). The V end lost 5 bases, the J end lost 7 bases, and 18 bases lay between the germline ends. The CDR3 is CASSPRTAPGQPQHF. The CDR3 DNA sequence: TGTGCCAGCAGTCCTAGGACCGCCCCGGGGCAGCCCCAGCATTTT.

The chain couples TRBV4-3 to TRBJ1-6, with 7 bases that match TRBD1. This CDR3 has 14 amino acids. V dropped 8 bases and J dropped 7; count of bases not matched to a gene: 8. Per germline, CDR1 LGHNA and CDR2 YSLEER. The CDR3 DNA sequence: TGCGCCAGCGCGATAGACAGGGTAAATTCACCCCTCCACTTT. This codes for CASAIDRVNSPLHF.

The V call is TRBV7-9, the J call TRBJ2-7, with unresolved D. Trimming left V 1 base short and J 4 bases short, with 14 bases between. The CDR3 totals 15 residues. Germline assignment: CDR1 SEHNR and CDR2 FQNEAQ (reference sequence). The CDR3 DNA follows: TGTGCCAGCAGCTTAGGAGTGAAGACCGGGTACGAGCAGTACTTC. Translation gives CASSLGVKTGYEQYF.

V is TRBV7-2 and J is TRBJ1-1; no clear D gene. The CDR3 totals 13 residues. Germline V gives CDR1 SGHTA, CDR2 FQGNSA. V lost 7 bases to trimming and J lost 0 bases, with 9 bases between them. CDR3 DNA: TGTGCCAGCACCAATAGATTGAACACTGAAGCTTTCTTT. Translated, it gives CASTNRLNTEAFF.